These 18 T cell receptor beta chains originate from one sample sequenced in a study of radiotherapy plus CTLA-4 blockade in lung cancer. TCRdb's copy holds only in-frame clones and misses some; the assay was immunoSEQ multiplex PCR. Of 64,000 or so clones in the sample, under 75% are singletons; the top ten hold about 8.9%. This specimen was peripheral blood, taken from a patient treated with radiotherapy plus ipilimumab. These receptor sequences come from a human donor with non-small cell lung cancer whose response to radiotherapy plus ipilimumab could not be evaluated.

The chain recombines TRBV4-1 with TRBJ1-5, with D uncertain. This CDR3 is 16 amino acids long. Trimming pared 5 bases from V and 2 bases from J, leaving 16 bases between. Per germline, CDR1 MGHRA and CDR2 YSYEKL. The CDR3 DNA is TGCGCCAGCAGCAACAACAGTGGGTTTGGCAATCAGCCCCAGCATTTT. Translating it yields CASSNNSGFGNQPQHF.

The chain employs TRBV19 and TRBJ2-3; D is possibly TRBD2 (5 bases). Germline V gene sequence: CDR1 LNHDA, CDR2 SQIVND (reference sequence). With 3 bases removed from V and 3 bases from J, the gap between germline ends came to 7 bases. The CDR3 consists of 13 residues. CDR3 coding DNA: TGTGCCAGTAGTATTCGGGGAACAGATACGCAGTATTTT. Encoded protein: CASSIRGTDTQYF. Full variable domain (remainder filled in from reference TRBV19 and TRBJ2-3): DGGITQSPKYLFRKEGQNVTLSCEQNLNHDAMYWYRQDPGQGLRLIYYSQIVNDFQKGDIAEGYSVSREKKESFPLTVTSAQKNPTAFYLCASSIRGTDTQYFGPGTRLTVL.

This clone has only one observation. The chain carries TRBV15 and TRBJ2-5; 13 bases align to TRBD2. The DNA end lines up better with TRBJ2-7; the J call may be wrong. The germline V gene has CDR1 LNHNV and CDR2 YYDKDF (reference sequence). CDR3 length equals 16 residues. DNA of the CDR3: TGTGCCACCAGCGGACTAGCGGGGGCCGGCTCCTACGAGCAGTACTTC. This codes for CATSGLAGAGSYEQYF.

This clone has just a few counts. The chain couples TRBV5-6 to TRBJ2-7, with 8 bases aligning to TRBD2. This CDR3 is built from 15 residues. Germline loops: CDR1 SGHDT, CDR2 YYEEEE. V shed 1 base and J 2 bases; nucleotides not matched to a gene: 5. CDR3 DNA sequence: TGTGCCAGCAGCTTGCCCCTAGCGGGCGCCTACGAGCAGTACTTC. This codes for CASSLPLAGAYEQYF.

This clone appeared once. The gene calls are TRBV18 and TRBJ2-5; 10 bases align to TRBD2. This CDR3 spans 15 amino acids. After removal of 2 bases from V and 11 bases from J, the junction contained 11 bases not matched to a gene. Germline CDR1 is KGHSH and CDR2 is LQKENI. CDR3 DNA sequence: TGTGCCAGCTCACCATCTAGCGGGAGTTGGGGGGAGCAGTACTTC. Protein sequence: CASSPSSGSWGEQYF.

This rearrangement joins TRBV29-1 to TRBJ2-5; D is possibly TRBD1 (6 bases). Germline values: CDR1 SQVTM, CDR2 ANQGSEA. The ends were cut back, 2 bases at V and 4 bases at J, with 14 bases in the middle. CDR3 size: 14 residues. The CDR3, as DNA: TGCAGCGTTGAATGGGGGCGGTTGGGAGAGACCCAGTACTTC. Translated: CSVEWGRLGETQYF.

The table lists this clone with a few counts. The chain employs TRBV5-4 and TRBJ1-1, with D unclear. Deletions cut 0 bases from V and 1 base from J, with 10 bases between. Germline V gene sequence: CDR1 SGHNT, CDR2 YYREEE (reference sequence). The CDR3 has 15 amino acids. CDR3 loop: CASSLDRHPNTEAFF. The DNA of the CDR3 is TGTGCCAGCAGCTTGGATCGACACCCGAACACTGAAGCTTTCTTT.

The chain carries TRBV7-2 and TRBJ2-6; D may be TRBD1 (5 bases). CDR1 and CDR2 (germline): SGHTA, FQGNSA. Trimming shortened V by 3 bases and J by 3 bases, and 9 bases separated the two germline ends. The length of the CDR3 is 15 residues. The chain's CDR3 is CASSFQGSGANVLTF. CDR3 DNA sequence: TGTGCCAGCAGCTTTCAGGGAAGTGGGGCCAACGTCCTGACTTTC.

This clone turned up a few times. In DNA, the CDR3 is TGTGCCAGCAGTGATAACAGGGGCGGCTATGGCTACACCTTC. This encodes CASSDNRGGYGYTF. The J gene is TRBJ1-2, the V gene TRBV28, with TRBD1 identical over 7 bases. The CDR3 runs to 14 residues. Trimming removed 5 bases from V and 4 bases from J; junction bases left unmatched: 7. CDR1 is MDHEN and CDR2 is SYDVKM in the germline V gene.

The chain combines TRBV28 with TRBJ2-5, with 7 bases identical to TRBD1. The DNA end is more similar to TRBJ2-7, so the J call may be wrong. From germline, CDR1 is MDHEN and CDR2 SYDVKM. CDR3 length: 18 amino acids. CDR3 protein: CASSLGTALMYRTYEQYF. In nucleotides, the CDR3 is TGTGCCAGCAGTTTGGGGACAGCATTAATGTACCGTACCTACGAGCAGTACTTC.

The chain has TRBV7-9 and TRBJ2-1, with D possibly TRBD1 on 6 matching bases. This CDR3 has 15 amino acids. Germline loops: CDR1 SEHNR, CDR2 FQNEAQ (reference sequence). V dropped 2 bases and J dropped 15 bases, with 23 bases sitting between them. This CDR3 is CASSLPLLDKGDWFF. DNA for the CDR3: TGTGCCAGCAGCTTACCTCTCCTCGACAAGGGGGATTGGTTCTTC. Variable domain in full (rest from reference TRBV7-9 and TRBJ2-1): DTGVSQNPRHKITKRGQNVTFRCDPISEHNRLYWYRQTLGQGPEFLTYFQNEAQLEKSRLLSDRFSAERPKGSFSTLEIQRTEQGDSAMYLCASSLPLLDKGDWFFGPGTRLTVL.

Details on this clone: At one of its ends the junction is not consistent with the germline gene, which may arise from a read error. The chain combines TRBV28 with TRBJ2-4, with TRBD2 identical over 7 bases. CDR3 length: 13 amino acids. In germline, CDR1 is MDHEN, CDR2 SYDVKM. The DNA of the CDR3 is TGTGCCAGCATGGCTAGCGGCAAAAACATTCGGTACTTC. This sequence encodes CASMASGKNIRYF.

This clone turned up a few times. The chain employs TRBV30 and TRBJ1-2; possible D gene TRBD1, 5 bases. Trimming took 8 bases from V and 1 from J, leaving 14 bases between them. This CDR3 region has 13 residues. CDR1 and CDR2 (germline): GTSNPN, SVGIG (reference sequence). The CDR3 DNA sequence: TGTGCCGGGAACCGGGGGTTTAACTATGGCTACACCTTC. This translates into CAGNRGFNYGYTF.

The rearrangement joins TRBV7-8 to TRBJ2-1; 10 bases align to TRBD2. There are 15 residues in the CDR3. The junction had 9 bases not matched to a gene; V was cut back by 5 bases and J by 8 bases. In germline, CDR1 is SGHVS, CDR2 FQNEAQ. CDR3 sequence (DNA): TGTGCCAGCAGCCGAAACATAGCGGGAGGAGATGAGCAGTTCTTC. Its translation: CASSRNIAGGDEQFF.

The chain recombines TRBV27 with TRBJ2-1; TRBD2 matches at 8 bases. CDR3 length: 14 residues. CDR1 and CDR2 from the germline V gene are MNHEY and SMNVEV (reference sequence). Trimming took 6 bases from V and 8 from J; bases not matched to a gene: 9. The CDR3 region is CASRAGLVLDEQFF. The DNA of the CDR3 is TGTGCCAGCAGAGCGGGACTAGTGCTTGATGAGCAGTTCTTC.

The J gene is TRBJ1-2, the V gene TRBV4-1; TRBD1 matches 10 bases. The CDR3 covers 18 residues. The germline CDR1 and CDR2 sequences are MGHRA and YSYEKL. With V trimmed by 1 base and J by 3 bases, 11 bases remained unmatched. The CDR3 here is CASSQGGSDRGSYYGYTF. In nucleotides, the CDR3 is TGCGCCAGCAGCCAAGGGGGCTCGGACAGGGGGTCTTACTATGGCTACACCTTC.

The chain uses TRBV4-2 and TRBJ2-6, with TRBD2 matching over 10 bases. The trim removed 0 bases at V and 0 bases at J, leaving 2 bases unmatched. The CDR3 covers 18 residues. Germline V gene sequence: CDR1 LGHNA, CDR2 YNFKEQ. CDR3 region: CASSQDLAGDSGANVLTF. The CDR3 nucleotides read TGTGCCAGCAGCCAAGATCTAGCGGGGGACTCTGGGGCCAACGTCCTGACTTTC.

This chain connects TRBV9 to TRBJ2-3; D ambiguous. Trimming removed 5 bases at V and 2 bases at J, with 15 bases between. The CDR3 contains 15 residues. CDR1 is SGDLS, CDR2 YYNGEE, per germline. The CDR3 loop is CASRQTGGLTDTQYF. CDR3 nucleotides: TGTGCCAGCAGGCAAACCGGCGGTCTCACAGATACGCAGTATTTT.